Each of the 14 T cell receptor beta chains below was sequenced from the same sample in a study of cytomegalovirus exposure and HLA in healthy donors. The PCR had 60 Vbeta and 13 Jbeta primers. Assay: immunoSEQ multiplex PCR; the TCRdb copy retains only in-frame clones and omits some. The sample holds 40,000 or so clones, about 67% seen once. Sequencing was performed on PBMCs. All receptors come from a man aged 25 to 40 in good health and CMV-seronegative.

This chain uses TRBV14 with TRBJ2-7; 11 positions match TRBD1. The V gene's germline CDR1 is SGHDN and CDR2 FVKESK. The CDR3 is 14 residues long. After removal of 5 bases from V and 4 bases from J, the junction contained 4 bases not matched to a gene. The CDR3 sequence: CASSLDRGLYEQYF. The CDR3 DNA is TGTGCCAGCAGCTTGGACAGGGGGCTTTACGAGCAGTACTTC.

The chain is built from TRBV5-8 and TRBJ2-6; D is perhaps TRBD2 (5 bases). CDR1 and CDR2 from the germline V gene are SGHTS and YDEGEE. Trimming stripped 4 bases from V and 0 bases from J, with 11 bases between. The CDR3 is made up of 16 amino acids. CDR3 region: CASSGGLISGANVLTF. The CDR3 region has the DNA TGTGCCAGCAGCGGCGGACTGATCTCTGGGGCCAACGTCCTGACTTTC.

CDR3: CASSSSQGGGYEQYF. In DNA form, the CDR3 reads TGTGCCAGCAGTTCCTCACAAGGAGGTGGCTACGAGCAGTACTTC. The chain uses TRBV6-6 and TRBJ2-5, with D possibly matching TRBD2 (5 bases). The DNA end lines up better with TRBJ2-7; the J call may be wrong. Germline CDR1 and CDR2: MNHNY and SVGAGI (reference sequence). The CDR3 runs to 15 residues.

The chain carries TRBV6-5 and TRBJ2-1; 7 nucleotides line up with TRBD1. In germline, CDR1 is MNHEY, CDR2 SVGAGI. V gave up 7 bases and J gave up 2 bases; unmatched junction bases: 8. This CDR3 is built from 15 residues. The CDR3: CASNTGTAPYNEQFF. The CDR3 DNA sequence: TGTGCCAGCAATACCGGGACAGCCCCCTACAATGAGCAGTTCTTC.

With regard to this clone: The junction does not match germline at one end; this may be a read error. V gene TRBV5-1 combines with J gene TRBJ1-1; 8 nucleotides line up with TRBD1. The CDR3 covers 17 residues. Germline V gives CDR1 SGHRS, CDR2 YFSETQ. The CDR3 bases are TGCGCCAGCAACTTGGCCCCCGGGACAGGTATGAACACTGAAGCTTTCTTT. Translation gives CASNLAPGTGMNTEAFF.

This sequence joins TRBV25-1 and TRBJ2-7; TRBD1 matches at 8 bases. Germline V gene sequence: CDR1 MGHDK, CDR2 SYGVNS. V was pared by 4 bases and J by 2 bases, with 10 bases of the junction left unmatched. The CDR3 extends over 16 amino acids. The CDR3 protein is CASSGPLDRATYEQYF. CDR3 in DNA: TGTGCCAGCAGTGGCCCCCTGGACAGGGCAACCTACGAGCAGTACTTC.

The chain uses TRBV6-1 and TRBJ2-4, with D maybe TRBD1 (5 bases). CDR3 length: 15 amino acids. Trimming removed 8 bases from V and 0 bases from J, with 14 bases in between. Per the germline V gene, CDR1 is MNHNS and CDR2 is SASEGT. CDR3 in amino acids: CASRTAGLAKNIQYF. For the CDR3, the DNA is TGTGCCAGCCGGACCGCAGGGCTAGCCAAAAACATTCAGTACTTC.

This clone showed up just a few times. The V gene is TRBV6-1, the J gene TRBJ1-4; TRBD1 is a possible D gene (6 bases). Between the trimmed V and J ends, which lost 6 bases and 5 bases, there was a span of 13 bases. The CDR3 has 14 amino acids. From germline, CDR1 is MNHNS and CDR2 SASEGT. CDR3 DNA: TGTGCCAGCAGCGCGGACAGACTCAATGAAAAACTGTTTTTT. Translating gives CASSADRLNEKLFF.

The chain carries TRBV4-1 and TRBJ2-3; maybe TRBD2 (5 bases). CDR3 length: 15 amino acids. Germline V gene lookup returns CDR1 MGHRA and CDR2 YSYEKL. The ends were cut back, 0 bases at V and 1 base at J, with 8 bases in the middle. As DNA, the CDR3 is TGCGCCAGCAGCCAAGACGGGGAGCGCACAGATACGCAGTATTTT. Translation gives CASSQDGERTDTQYF.

The J gene is TRBJ1-6, the V gene TRBV6-1, with D hard to call. V lost 0 bases and J 3 bases, leaving 12 bases between the germline ends. The CDR3 has 17 amino acids. Germline V gene lookup returns CDR1 MNHNS and CDR2 SASEGT. In DNA form, the CDR3 reads TGTGCCAGCAGTGAAGCGCCTGCAGATTTCTATAATTCACCCCTCCACTTT. Protein product: CASSEAPADFYNSPLHF.

The gene calls are TRBV19 and TRBJ2-1, with D perhaps matching TRBD1 (6 bases). Trimming took 1 base from V and 4 from J, leaving 14 bases between them. The germline V gene has CDR1 LNHDA and CDR2 SQIVND (reference sequence). This CDR3 is 16 amino acids long. Here the CDR3 reads CASSIVGDTGYNEQFF. The CDR3 DNA reads TGTGCCAGTAGTATAGTAGGGGACACTGGATACAATGAGCAGTTCTTC.

The chain combines TRBV19 with TRBJ2-7; weak D call: TRBD2 (6 bases). The CDR3 length is 13 residues. The germline V gene has CDR1 LNHDA and CDR2 SQIVND (reference sequence). The V and J ends lost 6 bases and 5 bases respectively, with 14 bases between them. The CDR3 DNA sequence: TGTGCCAGTAGGGCGGGGTACACAGACGAGCAGTACTTC. Translated: CASRAGYTDEQYF.

The chain has TRBV30 and TRBJ1-2; the D is unclear. Trimming removed 3 bases from V and 3 bases from J, with 11 bases in between. The CDR3 is 13 residues long. Germline-derived CDR1 and CDR2 are GTSNPN and SVGIG (reference sequence). CDR3 sequence: CAWRPGGYYGYTF. The CDR3, as DNA: TGTGCCTGGAGGCCCGGCGGGTACTATGGCTACACCTTC.

This clone was observed a few times. The V gene is TRBV6-4, the J gene TRBJ1-3, with D unresolved. Germline V gene lookup returns CDR1 MRHNA and CDR2 SNTAGT. The CDR3 runs 15 residues. Trimming took off 3 bases at V and 0 bases at J, with 9 bases between the two ends. For the CDR3, the DNA is TGTGCCAGCAGTGAACAGCCAGCCTCTGGAAACACCATATATTTT. As protein: CASSEQPASGNTIYF.